These T cell receptor beta chains were read from a single sample in a study of metastatic and nonmetastatic thyroid tumors. TCRdb reanalyzed the PCR reads via MiXCR. The data show under 30,000 clones, approximately 4% seen once. Sequenced: blood. These receptors all come from a female donor with papillary thyroid cancer or a benign thyroid nodule (not recorded which). Some clones in this sample may be carry-over from other donors' samples. Both conserved end residues are part of each CDR3. Each record gives: V gene, J gene, CDR3 protein.

V: TRBV5-1
J: TRBJ1-1
CDR3: CASSLQDSEAFF

V: TRBV7-9
J: TRBJ1-2
CDR3: CASSLGWDRGDYGYTF

V: TRBV29-1
J: TRBJ2-1
CDR3: CSVGTFSYNEQFF

V: TRBV11-2
J: TRBJ2-5
CDR3: CASSLAPVAFGETQYF

V: TRBV12-3/TRBV12-4
J: TRBJ2-1
CDR3: CASSMRTSGGNEQFF

V: TRBV6-1
J: TRBJ1-5
CDR3: CASLGQGHQPQHF

V: TRBV7-2
J: TRBJ2-7
CDR3: CASSPRRGAGGLSYEQYF

V: TRBV20-1
J: TRBJ2-2
CDR3: CSASPGRSTGELFF

V: TRBV6-1
J: TRBJ2-2
CDR3: CASSATRGNTGELFF

V: TRBV6-5
J: TRBJ2-7
CDR3: CASTYLARRVHYF

V: TRBV13
J: TRBJ1-3
CDR3: CASSSRQGRSGNTIYF

V: TRBV5-1
J: TRBJ2-3
CDR3: CASSLREAGTTDTQYF

V: TRBV5-1
J: TRBJ1-1
CDR3: CASSQTGWDTEAFF

V: TRBV6-1
J: TRBJ2-7
CDR3: CASRSQAGEAGEQYF

V: TRBV19
J: TRBJ1-3
CDR3: CASSIVTGRNTIYF

V: TRBV7-2
J: TRBJ2-1
CDR3: CASSSSGTRVEQFF

V: TRBV4-1
J: TRBJ1-5
CDR3: CASSQPNQPQHF

V: TRBV27
J: TRBJ1-1
CDR3: CASSLSGTSNTEAFF

V: TRBV6-1
J: TRBJ1-2
CDR3: CASSEKEGYGYTF

V: TRBV15
J: TRBJ2-1
CDR3: CATSRGPTGTSYNEQFF

V: TRBV6-1
J: TRBJ1-4
CDR3: CASRPQGANEKLFF

V: TRBV30
J: TRBJ1-6
CDR3: CAWSISSPLHF

V: TRBV3-1
J: TRBJ2-7
CDR3: CASSQGVGRANEQYF

V: TRBV6-2/TRBV6-3
J: TRBJ1-1
CDR3: CASSTVAYGAEAFF

V: TRBV6-1
J: TRBJ1-6
CDR3: CASSPTGINSPLHF

V: TRBV29-1
J: TRBJ1-2
CDR3: CSVEGRDGYGYTF

V: TRBV5-1
J: TRBJ2-3
CDR3: CASSRGLAGTNTDTQYF

V: TRBV11-2
J: TRBJ1-5
CDR3: CASSLGDQPQHF

V: TRBV5-1
J: TRBJ1-1
CDR3: CASSLDRWGTEAFF

V: TRBV27
J: TRBJ2-1
CDR3: CASRASGFNNEQFF

V: TRBV7-3
J: TRBJ1-5
CDR3: CASSRLGARVQPQHF

V: TRBV12-5
J: TRBJ2-1
CDR3: CASGLGLADSSYNEQFF

V: TRBV6-1
J: TRBJ1-3
CDR3: CASSATTDLSGNTIYF

V: TRBV28
J: TRBJ2-1
CDR3: CASSPLAGVINEQFF

V: TRBV7-9
J: TRBJ2-5
CDR3: CASSPYASGLGPQETQYF

V: TRBV6-1
J: TRBJ1-3
CDR3: CASIRRDNSGNTIYF

V: TRBV19
J: TRBJ1-5
CDR3: CASSIDPGGGNQPQHF

V: TRBV28
J: TRBJ1-2
CDR3: CASSQTGDRGYTF

V: TRBV29-1
J: TRBJ2-7
CDR3: CSPPGNTYYQQYF

V: TRBV24-1
J: TRBJ2-5
CDR3: CATSDFLAGGQETQYF

V: TRBV6-1
J: TRBJ1-6
CDR3: CASSTKPGYNSPLHF

V: TRBV10-2
J: TRBJ1-2
CDR3: CASGGAGRNVYTF

V: TRBV24-1
J: TRBJ1-2
CDR3: CATRGGANYGYTF

V: TRBV9
J: TRBJ2-5
CDR3: CASSVGTGQETQYF

V: TRBV27
J: TRBJ1-5
CDR3: CATRSNQPQHF

V: TRBV19
J: TRBJ1-3
CDR3: CASSISSPLNFGNTIYF

V: TRBV6-1
J: TRBJ2-1
CDR3: CASSDTGGASRSEQFF

V: TRBV6-1
J: TRBJ2-3
CDR3: CASKWLAGGQSTDTQYF

V: TRBV6-1
J: TRBJ2-7
CDR3: CASSEGVGRGSYEQYF

V: TRBV19
J: TRBJ2-7
CDR3: CASRGRDPSYEQYF